Below are 14 T cell receptor beta chains sequenced from a single sample in a study of CD8 T cell repertoires and HIV-1 epitope variants. These receptors are not linked to any known antigen. Sequenced by immunoSEQ multiplex PCR; TCRdb stores in-frame clones only, minus some. The repertoire holds 6,000 to 8,000 clones, with around 64% as singletons. The material sequenced was cultured CD8+ T cells derived from PBMCs. Every receptor here comes from a male donor with HIV.

This clone has a single count. This chain joins TRBV11-2 and TRBJ2-7; 7 bases fit TRBD1. Losses at the gene ends were 3 bases for V and 7 bases for J; bases not matched to a gene: 9. There are 14 residues in the CDR3. The germline V gene encodes CDR1 SGHAT and CDR2 FQNNGV. CDR3 sequence (DNA): TGTGCCAGCAGCTTGGGACAGTACCTTCGTGAGCAGTACTTC. Its translation is CASSLGQYLREQYF. Combining the CDR3 with reference TRBV11-2 and TRBJ2-7 gives the whole variable domain EAGVAQSPRYKIIEKRQSVAFWCNPISGHATLYWYQQILGQGPKLLIQFQNNGVVDDSQLPKDRFSAERLKGVDSTLKIQPAKLEDSAVYLCASSLGQYLREQYFGPGTRLTVT.

This chain connects TRBV28 to TRBJ1-2; 8 bases fit TRBD1. CDR1 is MDHEN, CDR2 SYDVKM, per germline. Trimming at V came to 4 bases and at J to 2 bases, leaving 15 bases not matched to a gene. The length of the CDR3 is 18 residues. The CDR3, as DNA: TGTGCCAGCAGTTCGCGGGGGGGGACAGGTGCGTCGAACTATGGCTACACCTTC. Translation: CASSSRGGTGASNYGYTF.

The chain recombines TRBV6-6 with TRBJ2-7, with TRBD2 matching 8 bases. The CDR3 runs 12 residues. CDR1 is MNHNY and CDR2 is SVGAGI in the germline V gene (reference sequence). V lost 6 bases, J lost 6 bases, and 4 bases stayed unmatched. The CDR3 region has the DNA TGTGCCAGCAGCCCGGGGGGGGGCGAGCAGTACTTC. Protein product: CASSPGGGEQYF.

V and J are TRBV11-1 and TRBJ2-1; TRBD1 might be the D (6 bases). The CDR3 is 15 amino acids. Germline V gene lookup returns CDR1 SGHAT and CDR2 FQDESV (reference sequence). V lost 5 bases and J 1 base, leaving 12 bases between the germline ends. The CDR3 reads CASSLARGSYNEQFF. In nucleotides, the CDR3 is TGTGCCAGCAGCCTGGCCAGGGGATCCTACAATGAGCAGTTCTTC.

This chain uses TRBV10-1 with TRBJ2-7; 7 nucleotides align to TRBD2. This CDR3 is built from 13 residues. CDR1 and CDR2 (germline): WNHNN, SYGVQD (reference sequence). V lost 4 bases, J lost 4 bases, and 4 bases stayed unmatched. The CDR3 nucleotides are TGCGCCAGCAGTGGGGACTATTTTTACGAGCAGTACTTC. Its protein product is CASSGDYFYEQYF.

The table lists this clone with a count of one. The rearrangement links TRBV5-6 to TRBJ2-7, with D uncertain. The CDR3 is 15 residues long. Trimming shortened V by 4 bases and J by 2 bases, and 16 bases separated the two germline ends. CDR1 is SGHDT and CDR2 is YYEEEE in the germline V gene. CDR3 in amino acids: CASSPENLPTYEQYF. The CDR3 DNA sequence: TGTGCCAGCAGCCCGGAAAATTTACCCACCTACGAGCAGTACTTC.

The chain joins TRBV6-6 to TRBJ2-7, with D perhaps matching TRBD2 (6 bases). Trimming took off 6 bases at V and 1 base at J, with 16 bases between the two ends. CDR3 length: 15 residues. Germline V gives CDR1 MNHNY, CDR2 SVGAGI (reference sequence). This chain's CDR3 is CASSPTTGTSYEQYF. Written as DNA, the CDR3 is TGTGCCAGCAGCCCGACAACCGGGACTTCCTACGAGCAGTACTTC.

V and J are TRBV5-1 and TRBJ2-2; D might be TRBD1 or TRBD2, each matching 5 bases. The CDR3 length is 15 residues. The V gene lost 7 bases and the J gene lost 4 bases, with 17 bases spanning the gap. Looked up from germline, CDR1 is SGHRS and CDR2 is YFSETQ. CDR3 DNA sequence: TGCGCCAGCTCTGAGGGGAGCGGCAGCACCGGGGAGCTGTTTTTT. It yields the protein CASSEGSGSTGELFF.

The chain joins TRBV10-3 to TRBJ1-2, with a tentative D call TRBD1 (5 bases). V dropped 0 bases and J dropped 6 bases, with 5 bases sitting between them. CDR1 is ENHRY, CDR2 SYGVKD, per germline. The CDR3 is made up of 12 amino acids. The CDR3 is CAISESGDGYTF. The CDR3 DNA reads as TGTGCCATCAGTGAGTCAGGGGATGGCTACACCTTC.

The CDR3 region is CASSLFGNANEQFF. The CDR3 nucleotides are TGTGCCAGCAGCTTGTTCGGGAATGCCAATGAGCAGTTCTTC. V is TRBV5-4 and J is TRBJ2-1; TRBD2 might be the D (5 bases). V was cut by 1 base and J by 6 bases, with 11 bases left in between. This CDR3 region has 14 residues. The germline V gene encodes CDR1 SGHNT and CDR2 YYREEE (reference sequence).

Comment on this clone: Other DNA sequences in this specimen translate into the identical CDR3. The rearrangement joins TRBV19 to TRBJ2-5, with 8 bases lining up with TRBD2. The CDR3 is 13 residues long. Germline V gene lookup returns CDR1 LNHDA and CDR2 SQIVND (reference sequence). V trimming: 3 bases; J trimming: 4 bases; junction bases outside the gene matches: 1. The CDR3, as DNA: TGTGCCAGTAGTATCGGGAGGGGAGAGACCCAGTACTTC. This encodes CASSIGRGETQYF.

A few counts support this clone. The V call is TRBV7-9, the J call TRBJ1-2, with D perhaps TRBD1 (6 bases). The V gene lost 3 bases and the J gene lost 3 bases, with 11 bases spanning the gap. The CDR3 runs 14 residues. Germline V gives CDR1 SEHNR, CDR2 FQNEAQ (reference sequence). The CDR3 nucleotides are TGTGCCAGCAGCTTCTCGGACAGTTACTATGGCTACACCTTC. Its translation is CASSFSDSYYGYTF. Looking up the rest from reference TRBV7-9 and TRBJ1-2 gives the full variable domain: DTGVSQNPRHKITKRGQNVTFRCDPISEHNRLYWYRQTLGQGPEFLTYFQNEAQLEKSRLLSDRFSAERPKGSFSTLEIQRTEQGDSAMYLCASSFSDSYYGYTFGSGTRLTVV.

The genes are TRBV11-2 and TRBJ2-3; possibly TRBD1 for D (5 bases). The CDR3 extends over 14 amino acids. In germline, CDR1 is SGHAT, CDR2 FQNNGV. V was trimmed by 2 bases and J by 2 bases, leaving 8 bases between them. The CDR3 here is CASSLTQATDTQYF. CDR3 nucleotide sequence: TGTGCCAGCAGCTTAACACAGGCCACAGATACGCAGTATTTT. Full variable domain (missing parts from reference TRBV11-2 and TRBJ2-3): EAGVAQSPRYKIIEKRQSVAFWCNPISGHATLYWYQQILGQGPKLLIQFQNNGVVDDSQLPKDRFSAERLKGVDSTLKIQPAKLEDSAVYLCASSLTQATDTQYFGPGTRLTVL.

The chain combines TRBV5-1 with TRBJ2-7; no firm D call. This CDR3 contains 12 residues. V lost 4 bases and J lost 0, with 5 bases in between. Germline assignment: CDR1 SGHRS and CDR2 YFSETQ. CDR3 nucleotides: TGCGCCAGCAGCCCGAGCTCCTACGAGCAGTACTTC. It encodes CASSPSSYEQYF.